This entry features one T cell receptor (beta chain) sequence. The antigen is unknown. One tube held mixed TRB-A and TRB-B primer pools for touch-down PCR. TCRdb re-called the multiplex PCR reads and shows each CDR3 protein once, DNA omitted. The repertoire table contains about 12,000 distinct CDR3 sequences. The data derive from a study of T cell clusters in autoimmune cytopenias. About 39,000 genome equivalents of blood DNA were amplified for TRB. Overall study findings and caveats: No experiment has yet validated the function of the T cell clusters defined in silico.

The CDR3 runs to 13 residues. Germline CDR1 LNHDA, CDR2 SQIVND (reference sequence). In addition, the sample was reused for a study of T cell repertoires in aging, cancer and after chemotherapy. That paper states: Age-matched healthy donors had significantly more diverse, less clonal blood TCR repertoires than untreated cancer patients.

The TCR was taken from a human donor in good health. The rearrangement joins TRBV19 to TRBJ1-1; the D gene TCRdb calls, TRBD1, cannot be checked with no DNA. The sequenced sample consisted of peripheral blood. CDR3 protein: CASSILGETEAFF.